The present entry profiles one T cell receptor (beta chain) with its context. This sample is part of a study of T cell responses to AZD1222 COVID-19 vaccine. The protocol was immunoSEQ multiplex PCR, while the TCRdb copy is restricted to in-frame clones and leaves out a portion. The sample shows fewer than 150,000 clones, 90% to 95% of them seen only once. Timing groups of about 4 and about 12 weeks for second doses were pooled. The TCR originated in an adult who received the AZD1222 COVID-19 vaccine. The sequencing used peripheral blood, collected 28 days after the second AZD1222 dose.

The CDR3, as DNA: TGTGCCAGTAGTATTTCTAGCGACTACGAGCAGTACTTC. This encodes CASSISSDYEQYF. V is TRBV19 and J is TRBJ2-7; tentatively, D is TRBD2 (6 bases). From germline, CDR1 is LNHDA and CDR2 SQIVND (reference sequence). CDR3 length: 13 residues. Trimming took 3 bases from V and 3 from J, leaving 9 bases between them.